Below are 6 T cell receptor beta chains sequenced from a single sample in a study of blood T cell repertoires in COVID-19. This table comes from immunoSEQ multiplex PCR, and its TCRdb copy is limited to in-frame clones, with some not included. The table includes 250,000 to 300,000 clones, around 83% detected once. The sequenced sample consisted of PBMCs or T cells enriched from blood (not recorded which). These receptor sequences come from a man between 40 and 49 years old who had been exposed to COVID-19.

The chain is built from TRBV10-1 and TRBJ1-4; 8 nucleotides align to TRBD1. The CDR3 is 14 residues long. Trimming cost V 2 bases and J 8 bases; bases outside gene matches: 4. CDR1 WNHNN and CDR2 SYGVQD come from the germline V gene (reference sequence). CDR3: CASSEGQGPEKLFF. Written as DNA, the CDR3 is TGCGCCAGCAGTGAGGGACAGGGACCCGAAAAACTGTTTTTT.

This clone was found once. The gene calls are TRBV5-5 and TRBJ2-2; D is perhaps TRBD1 (5 bases). The germline V gene encodes CDR1 SGHKS and CDR2 YYEKEE (reference sequence). The length of the CDR3 is 16 residues. The germline V and J ends were trimmed by 0 bases and 4 bases, with 13 bases remaining between them. CDR3 coding DNA: TGTGCCAGCAGCTTGGAGCAGGGAACTCGCACCGGGGAGCTGTTTTTT. Protein sequence: CASSLEQGTRTGELFF.

This chain links TRBV28 with TRBJ1-1; 7 bases line up with TRBD1. The J segment lost 0 bases and the V segment lost 6 bases, leaving 13 bases of the junction unmatched. The length of the CDR3 is 17 residues. The germline CDR1 and CDR2 sequences are MDHEN and SYDVKM. In DNA, the CDR3 is TGTGCCAGCAGCTCACCGGGACAGAATCTTCTGAACACTGAAGCTTTCTTT. Encoded protein: CASSSPGQNLLNTEAFF. Together with reference TRBV28 and TRBJ1-1, the CDR3 gives the full variable domain: DVKVTQSSRYLVKRTGEKVFLECVQDMDHENMFWYRQDPGLGLRLIYFSYDVKMKEKGDIPEGYSVSREKKERFSLILESASTNQTSMYLCASSSPGQNLLNTEAFFGQGTRLTVV.

The chain combines TRBV30 with TRBJ2-7; a weak D match, TRBD2 (7 bases). This CDR3 spans 15 amino acids. The V end lost 5 bases, the J end lost 2 bases, and 19 bases lay between the germline ends. Germline assignment: CDR1 GTSNPN and CDR2 SVGIG (reference sequence). As DNA, the CDR3 is TGTGCCTGGGGCCTAGGGGGGGCGGCCACCTACGAGCAGTACTTC. Protein product: CAWGLGGAATYEQYF. Using reference TRBV30 and TRBJ2-7 for the parts outside the CDR3, the full variable domain is SQTIHQWPATLVQPVGSPLSLECTVEGTSNPNLYWYRQAAGRGLQLLFYSVGIGQISSEVPQNLSASRPQDRQFILSSKKLLLSDSGFYLCAWGLGGAATYEQYFGPGTRLTVT.

The chain recombines TRBV30 with TRBJ1-2, with 10 bases matching TRBD1. J gave up 4 bases and V 5 bases, and 4 bases lay outside the gene matches. The length of the CDR3 is 13 residues. Germline CDR1 and CDR2: GTSNPN and SVGIG (reference sequence). Here the CDR3 DNA reads TGTGCCTGGCGACAGGGGGCATCCTATGGCTACACCTTC. As protein: CAWRQGASYGYTF.

This chain uses TRBV5-6 with TRBJ1-5, with D hard to call. V was cut by 3 bases and J by 4 bases, with 5 bases left in between. CDR1 and CDR2 (germline): SGHDT, YYEEEE. The CDR3 has 12 amino acids. DNA of the CDR3: TGTGCCAGCAGCTCTAATAATCAGCCCCAGCATTTT. Translating gives CASSSNNQPQHF. The variable domain in full, completed from reference TRBV5-6 and TRBJ1-5, reads DAGVTQSPTHLIKTRGQQVTLRCSPKSGHDTVSWYQQALGQGPQFIFQYYEEEERQRGNFPDRFSGHQFPNYSSELNVNALLLGDSALYLCASSSNNQPQHFGDGTRLSIL.